Listed below are T cell receptor beta chains from one sample, sequenced in a study of cytomegalovirus exposure and HLA in healthy donors. The data were produced by immunoSEQ multiplex PCR, yet TCRdb's version contains in-frame clones alone and is incomplete. Of more than 150,000 clones in the sample, 88% were seen once. The sequenced material came from PBMCs. The receptors shown here come from a man aged 18-30 years in good health and CMV-seronegative. Both conserved end residues are part of each CDR3. D genes are given only for firm matches. Size is omitted from some rows. Given values are once, few, many or a class for expanded clones.

D: -
J: TRBJ2-1
length: 13
V: TRBV14
size: -
CDR3: CASSQGLTNEQFF
DNA: TGTGCCAGCAGCCAAGGACTCACGAATGAGCAGTTCTTC

D: -
J: TRBJ2-5
length: 17
V: TRBV13
size: once
CDR3: CASSLALELWSRETQYF
DNA: TGTGCCAGCAGCTTAGCCTTAGAACTTTGGTCCCGGGAGACCCAGTACTTC

D: -
J: TRBJ2-3
length: 17
V: TRBV7-9
size: -
CDR3: CASSLDFGAGITDTQYF
DNA: TGTGCCAGCAGCTTAGATTTTGGGGCGGGAATCACAGATACGCAGTATTTT

D: -
J: TRBJ2-7
length: 14
V: TRBV28
size: -
CDR3: CASSKTGSKVQQYF
DNA: TGTGCCAGCAGTAAAACTGGGAGCAAAGTTCAGCAGTACTTC

D: -
J: TRBJ2-7
length: 15
V: TRBV4-1
size: -
CDR3: CASSLGAGIAYEQYF
DNA: TGCGCCAGCAGCCTGGGGGCCGGGATCGCCTACGAGCAGTACTTC

D: -
J: TRBJ2-6
length: 17
V: TRBV18
size: -
CDR3: CASSPRQGSSGANVLTF
DNA: TGTGCCAGCTCACCACGGCAGGGTAGCTCTGGGGCCAACGTCCTGACTTTC

D: TRBD1
J: TRBJ2-7
length: 15
V: TRBV5-6
size: -
CDR3: CASSGGTGPFYEQYF
DNA: TGTGCCAGCAGCGGAGGGACAGGGCCCTTCTACGAGCAGTACTTC

D: -
J: TRBJ2-1
length: 15
V: TRBV27
size: -
CDR3: CASSLSEGAYNEQFF
DNA: TGTGCCAGCAGTTTATCGGAGGGAGCCTACAATGAGCAGTTCTTC

D: TRBD1
J: TRBJ1-1
length: 16
V: TRBV7-6
size: -
CDR3: CASSLGRGRVNTEAFF
DNA: TGTGCCAGCAGCTTAGGCAGGGGGCGGGTGAACACTGAAGCTTTCTTT

D: -
J: TRBJ1-5
length: 13
V: TRBV2
size: -
CDR3: CASSEQGKQPQHF
DNA: TGTGCCAGCAGTGAACAGGGGAAACAGCCCCAGCATTTT

D: -
J: TRBJ2-2
length: 16
V: TRBV2
size: -
CDR3: CASSTLLPGAFGELFF
DNA: TGTGCCAGCAGTACGCTACTCCCCGGAGCTTTCGGGGAGCTGTTTTTT

D: TRBD1
J: TRBJ1-5
length: 14
V: TRBV6-1
size: -
CDR3: CASSGGTDYQPQHF
DNA: TGTGCCAGCAGTGGCGGGACAGATTATCAGCCCCAGCATTTT

D: -
J: TRBJ2-3
length: 13
V: TRBV28
size: -
CDR3: CASTERRPDTQYF
DNA: TGTGCCAGCACCGAGAGGCGCCCAGATACGCAGTATTTT

D: TRBD2
J: TRBJ2-1
length: 14
V: TRBV10-1
size: -
CDR3: CASQLAGGHNEQFF
DNA: TGCGCCAGCCAACTAGCGGGGGGTCACAATGAGCAGTTCTTC

D: -
J: TRBJ1-5
length: 13
V: TRBV6-5
size: once
CDR3: CASSYAGFQPQHF
DNA: TGTGCCAGCAGTTACGCAGGGTTTCAGCCCCAGCATTTT

D: TRBD2
J: TRBJ2-7
length: 14
V: TRBV10-3
size: -
CDR3: CAISGSGRGYEQYF
DNA: TGTGCCATCAGTGGTAGCGGGAGAGGCTACGAGCAGTACTTC

D: -
J: TRBJ2-1
length: 12
V: TRBV29-1
size: -
CDR3: CSVEIVFLLQFF
DNA: TGCAGCGTTGAAATTGTTTTTCTTCTGCAGTTCTTC

D: -
J: TRBJ1-2
length: 12
V: TRBV11-2
size: -
CDR3: CASSPISDGYTF
DNA: TGTGCCAGCAGCCCGATAAGCGATGGCTACACCTTC

D: TRBD2
J: TRBJ2-2
length: 21
V: TRBV15
size: -
CDR3: CATSSFPGLAGEGPNTGELFF
DNA: TGTGCCACCAGCAGCTTTCCGGGACTAGCGGGAGAGGGTCCGAACACCGGGGAGCTGTTTTTT

D: TRBD2
J: TRBJ2-3
length: 19
V: TRBV5-1
size: -
CDR3: CASSASNGASGGTTDTQYF
DNA: TGCGCCAGCAGCGCTAGTAACGGGGCTAGCGGGGGGACCACAGATACGCAGTATTTT

D: -
J: TRBJ1-3
length: 17
V: TRBV7-8
size: -
CDR3: CASSGVGWGHSGNTIYF
DNA: TGTGCCAGCAGCGGCGTGGGTTGGGGCCACTCTGGAAACACCATATATTTT

D: -
J: TRBJ1-5
length: 15
V: TRBV6-1
size: -
CDR3: CASSEVQGSNQPQHF
DNA: TGTGCCAGCAGTGAAGTGCAGGGGAGCAATCAGCCCCAGCATTTT

D: TRBD1
J: TRBJ2-6
length: 15
V: TRBV6-1
size: -
CDR3: CASRQGASGANVLTF
DNA: TGTGCCAGCAGACAGGGGGCCTCTGGGGCCAACGTCCTGACTTTC

D: -
J: TRBJ1-5
length: 18
V: TRBV12-1
size: -
CDR3: CASTRTMHPRISNQPQHF
DNA: TGTGCCAGCACTAGAACTATGCACCCAAGGATCAGCAATCAGCCCCAGCATTTT

D: TRBD1
J: TRBJ2-7
length: 18
V: TRBV5-6
size: -
CDR3: CASSLPYSPGQGDLEQYF
DNA: TGTGCCAGCAGCTTGCCATACTCTCCCGGACAGGGCGACCTCGAGCAGTACTTC

D: TRBD2
J: TRBJ2-3
length: 16
V: TRBV19
size: -
CDR3: CASSIRLAEWADTQYF
DNA: TGTGCCAGTAGTATTCGACTAGCGGAGTGGGCAGATACGCAGTATTTT

D: -
J: TRBJ2-2
length: 15
V: TRBV6-6
size: -
CDR3: CASSYVAGNTGELFF
DNA: TGTGCCAGCAGTTACGTTGCGGGCAACACCGGGGAGCTGTTTTTT

D: -
J: TRBJ2-5
length: 15
V: TRBV14
size: -
CDR3: CASSPRAVLQETQYF
DNA: TGTGCCAGCAGCCCCAGGGCAGTACTCCAAGAGACCCAGTACTTC

D: -
J: TRBJ2-3
length: 16
V: TRBV2
size: -
CDR3: CASSYLTTASTDTQYF
DNA: TGTGCCAGCAGTTACCTGACTACTGCTAGCACAGATACGCAGTATTTT

D: -
J: TRBJ1-3
length: 15
V: TRBV7-9
size: -
CDR3: CASSLSGFSGNTIYF
DNA: TGTGCCAGCAGCTTATCAGGGTTCTCAGGAAACACCATATATTTT

D: -
J: TRBJ1-2
length: 13
V: TRBV28
size: -
CDR3: CAIGNRANYGYTF
DNA: TGTGCCATCGGTAACAGGGCTAACTATGGCTACACCTTC

D: TRBD2
J: TRBJ2-2
length: 14
V: TRBV5-1
size: -
CDR3: CASSLLSGGGELFF
DNA: TGCGCCAGCAGCTTGCTCTCGGGGGGCGGGGAGCTGTTTTTT

D: -
J: TRBJ1-4
length: 15
V: TRBV11-1
size: -
CDR3: CASSLTGATNEKLFF
DNA: TGTGCCAGCAGCTTAACAGGAGCAACTAATGAAAAACTGTTTTTT

D: -
J: TRBJ2-5
length: 12
V: TRBV29-1
size: -
CDR3: CSVDWGEETQYF
DNA: TGCAGCGTTGATTGGGGGGAAGAGACCCAGTACTTC

D: TRBD2
J: TRBJ2-1
length: 15
V: TRBV2
size: -
CDR3: CASSGGAGAWDEQFF
DNA: TGTGCCAGCAGTGGAGGAGCGGGGGCTTGGGATGAGCAGTTCTTC

D: -
J: TRBJ1-6
length: 18
V: TRBV5-5
size: -
CDR3: CASSPSAGLHSYNSPLHF
DNA: TGTGCCAGCAGCCCCTCGGCAGGGCTTCACTCCTATAATTCACCCCTCCACTTT

D: -
J: TRBJ2-2
length: 16
V: TRBV6-1
size: -
CDR3: CASSEALTTNTGELFF
DNA: TGTGCCAGCAGTGAAGCGCTGACTACGAACACCGGGGAGCTGTTTTTT

D: TRBD1
J: TRBJ2-5
length: 15
V: TRBV11-2
size: -
CDR3: CASSPGQGEGETQYF
DNA: TGTGCCAGCAGCCCGGGACAGGGGGAGGGAGAGACCCAGTACTTC

D: TRBD2
J: TRBJ2-7
length: 15
V: TRBV7-2
size: -
CDR3: CASSLGAGGPREQYF
DNA: TGTGCCAGCAGCTTAGGGGCGGGAGGGCCTCGCGAGCAGTACTTC

D: -
J: TRBJ2-2
length: 15
V: TRBV5-1
size: -
CDR3: CASSLIGANTGELFF
DNA: TGCGCCAGCAGCTTAATCGGAGCGAACACCGGGGAGCTGTTTTTT

D: TRBD2
J: TRBJ2-7
length: 14
V: TRBV7-9
size: -
CDR3: CASSFLAGVDEQYF
DNA: TGTGCCAGCAGCTTCCTAGCGGGAGTAGACGAGCAGTACTTC

D: -
J: TRBJ2-2
length: 14
V: TRBV7-9
size: -
CDR3: CASSLSSGPGELFF
DNA: TGTGCCAGCAGCTTATCCAGCGGACCCGGGGAGCTGTTTTTT

D: TRBD1
J: TRBJ1-5
length: 14
V: TRBV7-2
size: -
CDR3: CASSGQGQGQPQHF
DNA: TGTGCCAGCAGCGGACAGGGCCAAGGTCAGCCCCAGCATTTT

D: -
J: TRBJ1-1
length: 17
V: TRBV28
size: -
CDR3: CASSYGQAGAMNTEAFF
DNA: TGTGCCAGCAGCTACGGCCAAGCGGGGGCCATGAACACTGAAGCTTTCTTT

D: TRBD1
J: TRBJ2-3
length: 15
V: TRBV6-1
size: few
CDR3: CASSSGQVHTDTQYF
DNA: TGTGCCAGCAGTTCGGGACAGGTTCACACAGATACGCAGTATTTT

D: -
J: TRBJ1-1
length: 13
V: TRBV5-6
size: -
CDR3: CASSFQWNTEAFF
DNA: TGTGCCAGCAGTTTTCAGTGGAACACTGAAGCTTTCTTT

D: -
J: TRBJ1-1
length: 15
V: TRBV6-6
size: -
CDR3: CASSYYEGLNTEAFF
DNA: TGTGCCAGCAGTTATTATGAGGGTTTGAACACTGAAGCTTTCTTT

D: -
J: TRBJ2-5
length: 17
V: TRBV27
size: -
CDR3: CASRPIGKTPFGETQYF
DNA: TGTGCCAGCAGGCCCATCGGGAAAACCCCCTTTGGCGAGACCCAGTACTTC

D: -
J: TRBJ2-5
length: 12
V: TRBV7-2
size: few
CDR3: CASSLSLETQYF
DNA: TGTGCCAGCAGCTTATCCCTAGAGACCCAGTACTTC

D: -
J: TRBJ1-1
length: 15
V: TRBV7-9
size: -
CDR3: CASSLVSRGNTEAFF
DNA: TGTGCCAGCAGCTTAGTCTCCAGGGGCAACACTGAAGCTTTCTTT

D: -
J: TRBJ1-2
length: 14
V: TRBV6-1
size: once
CDR3: CASSEQGRYYGYTF
DNA: TGTGCCAGCAGTGAACAGGGCAGGTACTATGGCTACACCTTC

D: TRBD1
J: TRBJ1-2
length: 14
V: TRBV4-1
size: -
CDR3: CASSRGGQGYGYTF
DNA: TGCGCCAGCAGCCGAGGGGGACAGGGGTACGGCTACACCTTC

D: TRBD1
J: TRBJ2-2
length: 16
V: TRBV5-6
size: -
CDR3: CASSFRDRGFSGELFF
DNA: TGTGCCAGCAGCTTCCGGGACAGGGGGTTTAGCGGGGAGCTGTTTTTT

D: TRBD1
J: TRBJ1-1
length: 13
V: TRBV27
size: -
CDR3: CASSSTGAAEAFF
DNA: TGTGCCAGCAGTTCAACAGGGGCCGCTGAAGCTTTCTTT

D: -
J: TRBJ1-4
length: 15
V: TRBV27
size: -
CDR3: CASSLSAATNEKLFF
DNA: TGTGCCAGCAGTTTATCGGCAGCAACTAATGAAAAACTGTTTTTT

D: -
J: TRBJ1-1
length: 14
V: TRBV7-9
size: -
CDR3: CASSLAPRDHQAFF
DNA: TGTGCCAGCAGCTTAGCGCCCAGGGATCATCAAGCTTTCTTT

D: -
J: TRBJ1-1
length: 15
V: TRBV10-3
size: -
CDR3: CAISDSRAAGTEAFF
DNA: TGTGCCATCAGTGATAGTAGGGCCGCGGGTACTGAAGCTTTCTTT

D: TRBD1
J: TRBJ2-1
length: 16
V: TRBV2
size: -
CDR3: CASSEGGGVYYNEQFF
DNA: TGTGCCAGCAGTGAAGGAGGGGGCGTCTACTACAATGAGCAGTTCTTC

D: TRBD2
J: TRBJ2-5
length: 15
V: TRBV5-1
size: -
CDR3: CASSFGLAGQETQYF
DNA: TGCGCCAGCAGCTTTGGACTAGCGGGACAAGAGACCCAGTACTTC